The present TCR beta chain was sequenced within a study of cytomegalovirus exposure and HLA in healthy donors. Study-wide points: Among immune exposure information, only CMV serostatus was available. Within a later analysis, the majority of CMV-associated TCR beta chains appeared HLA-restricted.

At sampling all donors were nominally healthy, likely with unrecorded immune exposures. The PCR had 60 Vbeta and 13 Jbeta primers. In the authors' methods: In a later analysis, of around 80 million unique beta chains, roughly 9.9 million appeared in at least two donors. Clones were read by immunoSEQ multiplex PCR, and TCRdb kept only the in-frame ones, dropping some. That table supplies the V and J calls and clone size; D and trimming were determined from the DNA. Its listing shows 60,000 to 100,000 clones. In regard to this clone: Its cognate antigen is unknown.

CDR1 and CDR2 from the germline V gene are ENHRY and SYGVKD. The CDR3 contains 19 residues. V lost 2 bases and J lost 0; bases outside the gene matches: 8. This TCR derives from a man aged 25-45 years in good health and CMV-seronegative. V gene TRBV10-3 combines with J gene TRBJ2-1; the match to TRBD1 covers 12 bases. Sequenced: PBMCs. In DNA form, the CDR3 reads TGTGCCATCAGTGAGCTGGGGACAGGGGGCCGCGGCTCCTACAATGAGCAGTTCTTC. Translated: CAISELGTGGRGSYNEQFF.